The 9 T cell receptor beta chains below come from one sample, sequenced in a study of T cells in Graves' hyperthyroidism and ophthalmopathy. Amplification yielded TCR beta CDR3 regions, with RNA transcripts as the source. The study used the HTBI primer set for a first-round RT-PCR of the TCR CDR3. A single record per CDR3 protein comes from TCRdb applying MiXCR to the multiplex PCR reads. The data hold roughly 750,000 distinct CDR3 sequences, with around 17% observed a single time. The sample taken for sequencing was blood. These receptors originate from a man in his late teens or twenties with Graves' hyperthyroidism.

This clonotype has more than one count but fewer than ten. The gene calls are TRBV6-1 and TRBJ1-2; TRBD1 is a possible D gene (6 bases). There are 14 residues in the CDR3. Trimming stripped 6 bases from V and 5 bases from J, with 16 bases between. Germline V gene lookup returns CDR1 MNHNS and CDR2 SASEGT. The CDR3 sequence: CASRITGRAYGYTF. The CDR3 bases are TGTGCCAGCAGAATTACAGGGAGGGCGTATGGCTACACCTTC.

This clonotype was picked up a small number of times. The rearrangement uses TRBV20-1 and TRBJ1-1; 7 bases match TRBD1. The ends lost 6 bases at V and 4 bases at J; junction bases unmatched: 8. The germline V gene has CDR1 DFQATT and CDR2 SNEGSKA (reference sequence). The CDR3 has 13 residues. DNA for the CDR3: TGCAGTGCCCAGTCATCAGGGGGCACTGAAGCTTTCTTT. Its translation is CSAQSSGGTEAFF.

The V and J genes are TRBV7-9 and TRBJ1-1, with 7 bases lining up with TRBD1. V was pared by 5 bases and J by 6 bases, with 6 bases of the junction left unmatched. This CDR3 spans 13 amino acids. The germline V gene has CDR1 SEHNR and CDR2 FQNEAQ (reference sequence). The CDR3 loop reads CASSQGQYPEAFF. The CDR3 region has the DNA TGTGCCAGCAGCCAGGGACAGTACCCTGAAGCTTTCTTT. Variable domain in full (rest from reference TRBV7-9 and TRBJ1-1): DTGVSQNPRHKITKRGQNVTFRCDPISEHNRLYWYRQTLGQGPEFLTYFQNEAQLEKSRLLSDRFSAERPKGSFSTLEIQRTEQGDSAMYLCASSQGQYPEAFFGQGTRLTVV.

The CDR3 here is CSVGGLTPYTQYF. CDR3 in DNA: TGCAGCGTTGGAGGACTAACCCCTTATACGCAGTATTTT. The V and J genes are TRBV29-1 and TRBJ2-3, with a possible D match to TRBD2 (6 bases). V was shortened by 4 bases and J by 7 bases, with 15 bases between the two germline ends. The CDR3 has 13 residues. Germline loops: CDR1 SQVTM, CDR2 ANQGSEA.

This clonotype was observed many times. CDR3 region: CSARGTSGSHEQYF. CDR3 bases: TGCAGTGCCCGCGGGACTAGCGGGAGCCACGAGCAGTACTTC. V gene TRBV20-1 combines with J gene TRBJ2-7, with 14 bases lining up with TRBD2. The CDR3 is made up of 14 amino acids. The germline V gene has CDR1 DFQATT and CDR2 SNEGSKA (reference sequence). The trim removed 6 bases at V and 5 bases at J, leaving 6 bases unmatched.

In this sample, this clonotype turned up a few times. A much larger clonotype is one base distant, so this may be a read error. V is TRBV18 and J is TRBJ1-4; no firm D call. The length of the CDR3 is 14 residues. CDR1 is KGHSH and CDR2 is LQKENI in the germline V gene. The ends were cut back, 2 bases at V and 0 bases at J, with 4 bases in the middle. In DNA, the CDR3 is TGTGCCAGCTCACCAGAGGCAACTAATGAAAAACTGTTTTTT. Protein product: CASSPEATNEKLFF.

This clonotype was counted ten times or more. CDR3 residues: CASSPGQKDNTEAFF. The CDR3 DNA sequence: TGTGCCAGCAGTCCGGGACAAAAGGACAACACTGAAGCTTTCTTT. V and J are TRBV28 and TRBJ1-1, with a tentative D call TRBD1 (6 bases). Germline CDR1 MDHEN, CDR2 SYDVKM. The V end was cut by 5 bases, the J end by 2 bases, with 15 bases between. This CDR3 comprises 15 residues.

The V call is TRBV6-2 or TRBV6-3, the J call TRBJ2-5; 8 nucleotides line up with TRBD1. The J segment lost 5 bases and the V segment lost 4 bases, leaving 9 bases of the junction unmatched. Germline values: CDR1 MNHEY, CDR2 SVGEGT. There are 15 residues in the CDR3. The CDR3 sequence is CASSSRQGHRETQYF. Written as DNA, the CDR3 is TGTGCCAGCAGTTCGCGACAGGGGCATCGTGAGACCCAGTACTTC.

The chain carries TRBV28 and TRBJ1-4; D gene uncertain. The CDR3 sequence is 14 residues long. The V end was cut by 10 bases, the J end by 10 bases, with 22 bases between. CDR1 MDHEN and CDR2 SYDVKM come from the germline V gene. DNA of the CDR3: TGTGCCACCACACCCTCACCCGGGGAGAGAAAACTGTTTTTT. It specifies CATTPSPGERKLFF.